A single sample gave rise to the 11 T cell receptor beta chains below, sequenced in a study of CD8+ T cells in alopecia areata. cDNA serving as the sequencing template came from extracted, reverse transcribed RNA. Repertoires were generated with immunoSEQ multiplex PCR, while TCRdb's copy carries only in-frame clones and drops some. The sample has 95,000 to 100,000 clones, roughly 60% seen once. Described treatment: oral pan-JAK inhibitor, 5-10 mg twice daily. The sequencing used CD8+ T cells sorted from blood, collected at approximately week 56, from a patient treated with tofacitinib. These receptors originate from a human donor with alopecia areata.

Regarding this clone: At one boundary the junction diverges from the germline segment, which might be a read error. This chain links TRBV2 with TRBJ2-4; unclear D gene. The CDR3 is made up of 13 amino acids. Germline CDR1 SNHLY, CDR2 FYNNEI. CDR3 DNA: TGTGCCAGCAGGGAAGAAGCCAAAAACATTCAGTACTTC. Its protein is CASREEAKNIQYF.

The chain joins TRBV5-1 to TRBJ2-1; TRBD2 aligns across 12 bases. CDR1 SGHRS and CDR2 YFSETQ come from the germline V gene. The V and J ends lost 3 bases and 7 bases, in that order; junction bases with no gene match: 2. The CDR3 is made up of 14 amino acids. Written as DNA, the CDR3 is TGCGCCAGCAGCTCAGGACTAGCGGGGAATGAGCAGTTCTTC. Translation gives CASSSGLAGNEQFF.

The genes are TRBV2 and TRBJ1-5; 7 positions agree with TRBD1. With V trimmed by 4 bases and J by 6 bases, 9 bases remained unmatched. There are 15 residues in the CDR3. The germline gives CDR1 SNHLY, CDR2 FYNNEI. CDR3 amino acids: CASSGGGGNFQPQHF. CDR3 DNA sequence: TGTGCCAGCAGTGGAGGAGGGGGCAACTTTCAGCCCCAGCATTTT.

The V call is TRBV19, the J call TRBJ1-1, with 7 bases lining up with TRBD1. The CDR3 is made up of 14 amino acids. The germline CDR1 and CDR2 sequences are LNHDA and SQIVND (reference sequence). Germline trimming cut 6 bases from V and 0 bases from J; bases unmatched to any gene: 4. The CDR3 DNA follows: TGTGCCAGTAGCCTAGGGACAGTGAACACTGAAGCTTTCTTT. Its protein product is CASSLGTVNTEAFF.

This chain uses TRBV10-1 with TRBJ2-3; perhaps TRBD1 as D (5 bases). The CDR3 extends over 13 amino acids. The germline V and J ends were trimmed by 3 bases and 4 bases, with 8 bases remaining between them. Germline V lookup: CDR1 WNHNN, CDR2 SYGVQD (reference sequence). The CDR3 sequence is CASSEVRADTQYF. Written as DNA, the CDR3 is TGCGCCAGCAGTGAAGTCAGGGCAGATACGCAGTATTTT.

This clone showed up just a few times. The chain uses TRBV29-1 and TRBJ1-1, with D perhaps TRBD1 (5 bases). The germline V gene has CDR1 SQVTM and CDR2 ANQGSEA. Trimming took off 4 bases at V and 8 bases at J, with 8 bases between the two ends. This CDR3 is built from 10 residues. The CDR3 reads CSVVYREAFF. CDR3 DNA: TGCAGCGTTGTTTACAGGGAAGCTTTCTTT. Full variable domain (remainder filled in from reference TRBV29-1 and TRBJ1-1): SAVISQKPSRDICQRGTSLTIQCQVDSQVTMMFWYRQQPGQSLTLIATANQGSEATYESGFVIDKFPISRPNLTFSTLTVSNMSPEDSSIYLCSVVYREAFFGQGTRLTVV.

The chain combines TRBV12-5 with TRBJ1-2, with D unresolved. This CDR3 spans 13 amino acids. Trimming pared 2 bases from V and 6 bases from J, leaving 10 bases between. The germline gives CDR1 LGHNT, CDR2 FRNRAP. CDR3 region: CASGLSQPDGYTF. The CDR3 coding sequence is TGTGCTAGTGGTTTGTCCCAACCGGATGGCTACACCTTC.

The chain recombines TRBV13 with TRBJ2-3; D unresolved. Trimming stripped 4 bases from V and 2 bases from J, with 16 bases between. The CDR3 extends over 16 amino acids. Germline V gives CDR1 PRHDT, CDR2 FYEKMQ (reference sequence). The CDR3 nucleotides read TGTGCCAGCAGCTCCAGATTTGAGATTCTCACAGATACGCAGTATTTT. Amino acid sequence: CASSSRFEILTDTQYF. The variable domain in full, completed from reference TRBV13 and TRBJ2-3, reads AAGVIQSPRHLIKEKRETATLKCYPIPRHDTVYWYQQGPGQDPQFLISFYEKMQSDKGSIPDRFSAQQFSDYHSELNMSSLELGDSALYFCASSSRFEILTDTQYFGPGTRLTVL.

The CDR3 region is CASSLLPGQGRTSHIQYF. The CDR3 DNA is TGTGCCAGCAGCTTGCTTCCCGGTCAGGGTCGAACGTCTCACATTCAGTACTTC. V usage is TRBV7-9 and J usage is TRBJ2-4; a weak D match, TRBD1 (5 bases). Trimming removed 3 bases from V and 8 bases from J, with 26 bases in between. There are 18 residues in the CDR3. Germline V lookup: CDR1 SEHNR, CDR2 FQNEAQ (reference sequence).

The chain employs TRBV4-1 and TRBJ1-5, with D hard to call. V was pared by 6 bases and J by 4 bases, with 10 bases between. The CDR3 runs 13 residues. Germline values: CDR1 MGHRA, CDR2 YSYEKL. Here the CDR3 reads CASSERENQPQHF. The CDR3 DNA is TGCGCCAGCAGTGAAAGGGAGAATCAGCCCCAGCATTTT.

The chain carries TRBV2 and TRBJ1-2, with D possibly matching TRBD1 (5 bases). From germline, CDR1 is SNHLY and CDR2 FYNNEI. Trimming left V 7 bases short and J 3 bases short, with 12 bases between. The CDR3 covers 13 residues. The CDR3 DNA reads TGTGCCAGCAAGGGCAGGGAGGACTATGGCTACACCTTC. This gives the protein CASKGREDYGYTF.